Sequencing of this TCR beta chain was carried out in a study of CD8 T cells in Susac syndrome. As regards this clonotype: What it binds is unknown.

High-throughput TCR beta sequencing covered peripheral CD8+ and CD4+ T cells. The CD8+ and CD4+ T cells were isolated magnetically using a negative isolation approach, whereas the TEMRA cells were enriched by FACS. When the RNA was reverse transcribed, random hexamers were used with an input of roughly 0.45 to 1 ug. TCRdb re-analysed the immunoSEQ multiplex PCR reads in MiXCR, keeping a single row per CDR3 protein. The sample includes around 150,000 distinct CDR3 sequences, over 85% of them seen just once. Whole-study findings and limits: Regarding the TCR sequencing and HLA analysis, the study admitted that a relatively small number of individuals were involved.

The TCR sequence derives from a human donor in good health. Material: CD4+ T cells from PBMCs.

For the CDR3, the DNA is TGTGCCAGCACCCTCTCTGGGGCCAACGTCCTGACTTTC. Translation gives CASTLSGANVLTF. The chain is built from TRBV6-2 or TRBV6-3 and TRBJ2-6; D not resolved. V was shortened by 7 bases and J by 0 bases, with 4 bases between the two germline ends. The germline CDR1 and CDR2 sequences are MNHEY and SVGEGT. This CDR3 spans 13 amino acids.